Each of the 13 T cell receptor beta chains below was sequenced from the same sample in a study of cytomegalovirus exposure and HLA in healthy donors. With 60 Vbeta and 13 Jbeta primers, the PCR was carried out. The table came from immunoSEQ multiplex PCR; TCRdb's copy has only in-frame clones and leaves some out. The table includes more than 85,000 clones, 60% to 80% detected once. Input material: PBMCs. Receptors were obtained from a man in his thirties or forties in good health and CMV-seronegative.

The chain has TRBV7-8 and TRBJ2-1, with TRBD2 matching 7 bases. V shed 7 bases and J 6 bases; nucleotides not matched to a gene: 6. CDR1 SGHVS and CDR2 FQNEAQ come from the germline V gene. The CDR3 covers 13 residues. CDR3 sequence: CASMGGSSNEQFF. In nucleotides, the CDR3 is TGTGCCAGCATGGGGGGGAGTAGCAATGAGCAGTTCTTC.

The chain recombines TRBV11-2 with TRBJ2-1, with D tentatively TRBD1 (5 bases). V shed 1 base and J shed 15 bases, with 16 bases lying between them. Germline V gives CDR1 SGHAT, CDR2 FQNNGV. The CDR3 has 13 residues. The CDR3 bases are TGTGCCAGCAGCTTAGTGGCAGGGCGTTATCTGTTCTTC. Translating gives CASSLVAGRYLFF. Using reference TRBV11-2 and TRBJ2-1 for the parts outside the CDR3, the full variable domain is EAGVAQSPRYKIIEKRQSVAFWCNPISGHATLYWYQQILGQGPKLLIQFQNNGVVDDSQLPKDRFSAERLKGVDSTLKIQPAKLEDSAVYLCASSLVAGRYLFFGPGTRLTVL.

The chain combines TRBV7-2 with TRBJ2-3; the D gene is possibly TRBD2 (6 bases). V lost 0 bases, J lost 2 bases, and 9 bases lay in between. Looked up from germline, CDR1 is SGHTA and CDR2 is FQGNSA. The CDR3 has 15 residues. CDR3 in DNA: TGTGCCAGCAGCTTAGCGGGACTTCTCACAGATACGCAGTATTTT. Translated, it gives CASSLAGLLTDTQYF.

The chain joins TRBV6-1 to TRBJ1-1, with no clear D. This CDR3 spans 13 amino acids. The germline CDR1 and CDR2 sequences are MNHNS and SASEGT. Trimming pared 6 bases from V and 1 base from J, leaving 9 bases between. This CDR3 reads CASRTQENTEAFF. The CDR3 coding sequence is TGTGCCAGCAGAACCCAGGAGAACACTGAAGCTTTCTTT.

Note on this clone: The junction shows a germline mismatch at one end, possibly a read error. V gene TRBV5-1 combines with J gene TRBJ2-7, with 7 nucleotides matching TRBD1. Germline V gene sequence: CDR1 SGHRS, CDR2 YFSETQ. This CDR3 comprises 14 residues. CDR3 nucleotide sequence: TGCGCCACCAGCTCGACAGGGCCTTCCTACGAGCAGTACTTC. Its protein is CATSSTGPSYEQYF.

By proportion, this clone is medium-sized. The chain has TRBV6-5 and TRBJ2-5; 11 bases line up with TRBD1. V gave up 6 bases and J gave up 4 bases; unmatched junction bases: 7. This CDR3 is 15 amino acids long. Germline values: CDR1 MNHEY, CDR2 SVGAGI. CDR3 in amino acids: CASRFGQGAGETQYF. The CDR3 region has the DNA TGTGCCAGCAGGTTTGGACAGGGGGCAGGAGAGACCCAGTACTTC.

This clone was found a few times. V and J are TRBV7-2 and TRBJ1-3; the D is unclear. This CDR3 spans 12 amino acids. Trimming shortened V by 0 bases and J by 14 bases, and 11 bases separated the two germline ends. Germline V gene lookup returns CDR1 SGHTA and CDR2 FQGNSA. DNA for the CDR3: TGTGCCAGCAGCTTAGCGTTTCAGGCCTTATATTTT. Protein product: CASSLAFQALYF.

This clone was seen a handful of times. The germline gene is not matched at one end of the junction; a read error may be the cause. V is TRBV30 and J is TRBJ2-4; D might be TRBD2 (5 bases). Germline loops: CDR1 GTSNPN, CDR2 SVGIG (reference sequence). This CDR3 has 14 residues. The DNA of the CDR3 is TGTGCCTGGAGTAATGGCCTAGCCAAAAACAGTCAGTACTTC. Translated: CAWSNGLAKNSQYF.

The V gene is TRBV6-5, the J gene TRBJ2-1, with D perhaps TRBD1 (5 bases). Trimming removed 6 bases from V and 4 bases from J, with 13 bases in between. Germline V gene lookup returns CDR1 MNHEY and CDR2 SVGAGI. There are 14 residues in the CDR3. CDR3 in DNA: TGTGCCAGCAGCTTGGAGACAGTATACAATGAGCAGTTCTTC. Translation gives CASSLETVYNEQFF.

This chain links TRBV6-1 with TRBJ2-3, with a tentative D call TRBD1 (6 bases). Trimming cost V 4 bases and J 2 bases, with 10 bases left between them. This CDR3 is 14 amino acids long. Germline V gene data show CDR1 as MNHNS and CDR2 as SASEGT. CDR3 protein: CASSAGDFTDTQYF. The CDR3 DNA sequence: TGTGCCAGCAGTGCAGGGGATTTCACAGATACGCAGTATTTT.

The chain employs TRBV9 and TRBJ2-2, with TRBD2 as a possible D gene (6 bases). Between the trimmed V and J ends, which lost 2 bases and 2 bases, there was a span of 10 bases. Per the germline V gene, CDR1 is SGDLS and CDR2 is YYNGEE. The CDR3 totals 15 residues. The CDR3 bases are TGTGCCAGCAGCGTTGGAGGGGCTAACACCGGGGAGCTGTTTTTT. This sequence encodes CASSVGGANTGELFF.

This chain connects TRBV18 to TRBJ1-1; D possibly corresponds to TRBD1 (6 bases). In germline, CDR1 is KGHSH, CDR2 LQKENI. V lost 3 bases and J 1 base, leaving 9 bases between the germline ends. The CDR3 contains 14 residues. CDR3 protein: CASSPGAGNTEAFF. For the CDR3, the DNA is TGTGCCAGCTCACCGGGGGCTGGGAACACTGAAGCTTTCTTT.

V and J are TRBV7-2 and TRBJ2-7; 7 nucleotides match TRBD1. Germline values: CDR1 SGHTA, CDR2 FQGNSA. The V and J ends lost 5 bases and 0 bases, in that order; junction bases with no gene match: 7. The CDR3 extends over 15 amino acids. CDR3 nucleotides: TGTGCCAGCAGCCTAACAGGGGCGAGCTCCTACGAGCAGTACTTC. Translation gives CASSLTGASSYEQYF.